This entry lists 23 T cell receptor beta chains sequenced from one sample in a study of human T cells and chemical hapten exposure. The sample's time point: patch test 2, 6 weeks after DPC sensitization. Treatment here: therapeutic diphenylcyclopropenone sensitization with weekly scalp DPC. A single record per CDR3 protein comes from TCRdb applying MiXCR to the RACE reads. Of 80,000 to 95,000 distinct CDR3 sequences detected, 11% appear once; the ten largest clones hold around 1.5%. The sample in question was whole blood, obtained in connection with sensitization to the hapten diphenylcyclopropenone (DPC). These receptors all come from a young man with alopecia areata. Some clones in this sample may be carry-over from other donors' samples.

This clonotype was detected ten times or more. The chain recombines TRBV29-1 with TRBJ1-1, with TRBD1 matching over 8 bases. V lost 7 bases to trimming and J lost 4 bases; unmatched junction nucleotides: 8. The CDR3 totals 13 residues. Germline CDR1 and CDR2: SQVTM and ANQGSEA. The CDR3: CSAPGQGVTEAFF. The CDR3 DNA reads as TGCAGCGCCCCTGGACAGGGTGTCACTGAAGCTTTCTTT.

This clonotype was seen repeatedly, ten times or more. This chain connects TRBV3-1 to TRBJ2-1; D remains ambiguous. Trimming took 0 bases from V and 2 from J, leaving 11 bases between them. The CDR3 length is 16 residues. The germline V gene encodes CDR1 LGHDT and CDR2 YNNKEL (reference sequence). The chain's CDR3 is CASSQDHDPPYNEQFF. The CDR3 coding sequence is TGTGCCAGCAGCCAAGATCACGATCCCCCCTACAATGAGCAGTTCTTC.

The table lists this clonotype with many counts. The V and J genes are TRBV19 and TRBJ1-5; D is unclear. The V gene lost 3 bases and the J gene lost 0 bases, with 9 bases spanning the gap. Germline V gene lookup returns CDR1 LNHDA and CDR2 SQIVND (reference sequence). There are 15 residues in the CDR3. The CDR3 sequence is CASSIYGTSNQPQHF. Here the CDR3 DNA reads TGTGCCAGTAGTATCTACGGAACTAGCAATCAGCCCCAGCATTTT.

This clonotype has more than one count but fewer than ten. This chain connects TRBV10-2 to TRBJ2-7; the D gene is possibly TRBD1 (5 bases). The CDR3 is made up of 12 amino acids. Germline V gene data show CDR1 as WSHSY and CDR2 as SAAADI. V was shortened by 7 bases and J by 1 base, with 8 bases between the two germline ends. The CDR3 region has the DNA TGCGCCAGCACAGGGATTTCCTACGAGCAGTACTTC. Translation: CASTGISYEQYF.

This clonotype was observed at least ten times. V usage is TRBV7-9 and J usage is TRBJ2-7; D might be TRBD1 (6 bases). Trimming left V 5 bases short and J 5 bases short, with 19 bases between. The CDR3 loop spans 15 amino acids. Germline values: CDR1 SEHNR, CDR2 FQNEAQ (reference sequence). CDR3: CASSRTQQGLDEQYF. The CDR3 nucleotides read TGTGCCAGCAGCCGGACCCAACAGGGTCTGGACGAGCAGTACTTC.

The chain has TRBV7-2 and TRBJ1-5; D gene unclear. This CDR3 is built from 15 residues. Germline V gene data show CDR1 as SGHTA and CDR2 as FQGNSA. Trimming left V 1 base short and J 0 bases short, with 7 bases between. The CDR3 sequence is CASSLVFASNQPQHF. CDR3 nucleotide sequence: TGTGCCAGCAGCTTAGTCTTCGCTAGCAATCAGCCCCAGCATTTT. Using reference TRBV7-2 and TRBJ1-5 for the parts outside the CDR3, the full variable domain is GAGVSQSPSNKVTEKGKDVELRCDPISGHTALYWYRQSLGQGLEFLIYFQGNSAPDKSGLPSDRFSAERTGGSVSTLTIQRTQQEDSAVYLCASSLVFASNQPQHFGDGTRLSIL.

This clonotype has a count of ten or more. Its ends do not fully match the called genes, so a read error is possible. J is TRBJ2-3 and V is TRBV4-3; no reliable D call. Germline CDR1 LGHNA, CDR2 YSLEER. CDR3 size: 17 residues. The CDR3 spells CASSKEYSFSGTDTQYF. The CDR3 DNA reads as TGCGCCAGCAGCAAAGAATACTCCTTTTCGGGCACAGATACGCAGTATTTT.

This clonotype occurred many times. The chain uses TRBV18 and TRBJ2-7, with D uncertain. CDR1 and CDR2 from the germline V gene are KGHSH and LQKENI. V was pared by 6 bases and J by 2 bases, with 14 bases between. The CDR3 has 14 amino acids. The CDR3 region has the DNA TGTGCCAGCTCTCCTGACACGGGCGCCTACGAGCAGTACGTC. Its protein product is CASSPDTGAYEQYV.

Many counts were recorded for this clonotype. The DNA of the CDR3 is TGTGCCAGCAGCAAGTCTAGCGGGGGGGCGTTCGGCACAGATACGCAGTATTTT. Its protein product is CASSKSSGGAFGTDTQYF. The rearrangement joins TRBV11-2 to TRBJ2-3; 12 bases map to TRBD2. The CDR3 has 18 residues. J gave up 1 base and V 5 bases, and 10 bases lay outside the gene matches. Germline values: CDR1 SGHAT, CDR2 FQNNGV.

This chain uses TRBV7-2 with TRBJ2-3, with 8 positions matching TRBD1. The ends lost 2 bases at V and 2 bases at J; junction bases unmatched: 9. CDR3 length equals 17 residues. Germline CDR1 is SGHTA and CDR2 is FQGNSA. CDR3 region: CASSLLIGTGYTDTQYF. In DNA form, the CDR3 reads TGTGCCAGCAGCTTACTAATCGGGACAGGTTACACAGATACGCAGTATTTT.

The chain carries TRBV6-5 and TRBJ2-3, with D perhaps matching TRBD2 (7 bases). V lost 2 bases and J lost 4, with 19 bases in between. Germline assignment: CDR1 MNHEY and CDR2 SVGAGI. The CDR3 spans 17 residues. CDR3: CASSYPSAGARADTQYF. In DNA, the CDR3 is TGTGCCAGCAGTTACCCGTCCGCGGGGGCGCGGGCAGATACGCAGTATTTT.

This clonotype was detected a few times. The chain uses TRBV7-2 and TRBJ2-3, with 8 nucleotides matching TRBD1. Germline assignment: CDR1 SGHTA and CDR2 FQGNSA. This CDR3 region has 17 residues. V shed 0 bases and J 4 bases; nucleotides not matched to a gene: 9. CDR3 region: CASSLAAGGAGADTQYF. The CDR3, as DNA: TGTGCCAGCAGCTTAGCGGCAGGGGGCGCTGGTGCAGATACGCAGTATTTT. Combining the CDR3 with reference TRBV7-2 and TRBJ2-3 gives the whole variable domain GAGVSQSPSNKVTEKGKDVELRCDPISGHTALYWYRQSLGQGLEFLIYFQGNSAPDKSGLPSDRFSAERTGGSVSTLTIQRTQQEDSAVYLCASSLAAGGAGADTQYFGPGTRLTVL.

The V gene is TRBV4-1, the J gene TRBJ2-2; TRBD1 is a possible D gene (5 bases). The CDR3 totals 16 residues. V lost 1 base, J lost 0 bases, and 9 bases lay in between. Germline values: CDR1 MGHRA, CDR2 YSYEKL. The chain's CDR3 is CASSQVTVTNTGELFF. For the CDR3, the DNA is TGCGCCAGCAGCCAAGTGACAGTTACGAACACCGGGGAGCTGTTTTTT.

V and J are TRBV20-1 and TRBJ2-7; D is undetermined. This CDR3 contains 15 residues. The germline V gene has CDR1 DFQATT and CDR2 SNEGSKA (reference sequence). Trimming shortened V by 0 bases and J by 0 bases, and 12 bases separated the two germline ends. The CDR3 region has the DNA TGCAGTGCTAGAGATCCCGTCCTCAGCTCCTACGAGCAGTACTTC. This translates into CSARDPVLSSYEQYF.

CDR3 residues: CASSKVNTEAFF. The DNA of the CDR3 is TGTGCCAGCAGCAAAGTGAACACTGAAGCTTTCTTT. The rearrangement uses TRBV21-1 and TRBJ1-1. TRBV21-1 is given as a pseudogene. CDR3 size: 12 residues.

This clonotype was seen a handful of times. The V call is TRBV12-3 or TRBV12-4, the J call TRBJ2-1; no clear D. The CDR3 has 15 amino acids. The germline V and J ends were trimmed by 4 bases and 5 bases, with 15 bases remaining between them. DNA for the CDR3: TGTGCCAGCAGTTGGATCCTCGCTGGCGACAATGAGCAGTTCTTC. Amino acids: CASSWILAGDNEQFF.

This clonotype was observed at least ten times. This chain connects TRBV4-1 to TRBJ2-3, with TRBD2 matching 10 bases. V lost 1 base to trimming and J lost 4 bases; unmatched junction nucleotides: 2. From germline, CDR1 is MGHRA and CDR2 YSYEKL. CDR3 size: 15 residues. Here the CDR3 DNA reads TGCGCCAGCAGCCAAGTAGCGGGGGGTGCAGATACGCAGTATTTT. Translation gives CASSQVAGGADTQYF.

V and J are TRBV7-3 and TRBJ2-1; TRBD2 matches 8 bases. The germline V gene has CDR1 SGHTA and CDR2 FQGTGA. With 1 base clipped from V and 4 bases from J, the junction kept 3 bases outside the gene matches. The CDR3 totals 15 residues. CDR3 sequence (DNA): TGTGCCAGCAGCTTAATAGCGGGGCTTTACAATGAGCAGTTCTTC. As protein: CASSLIAGLYNEQFF. Full variable domain (missing parts from reference TRBV7-3 and TRBJ2-1): GAGVSQTPSNKVTEKGKYVELRCDPISGHTALYWYRQSLGQGPEFLIYFQGTGAADDSGLPNDRFFAVRPEGSVSTLKIQRTERGDSAVYLCASSLIAGLYNEQFFGPGTRLTVL.

The gene calls are TRBV4-1 and TRBJ2-3, with 8 bases identical to TRBD2. This CDR3 is built from 18 residues. Germline V CDR1 and CDR2: MGHRA, YSYEKL. J gave up 0 bases and V 1 base, and 9 bases lay outside the gene matches. The CDR3 reads CASSQVPTSGGSTDTQYF. CDR3 nucleotide sequence: TGCGCCAGCAGCCAAGTTCCTACTAGCGGAGGAAGCACAGATACGCAGTATTTT.

The J gene is TRBJ2-2, the V gene TRBV15; TRBD1 matches at 11 bases. CDR1 is LNHNV, CDR2 YYDKDF, per germline (reference sequence). The V and J ends lost 3 bases and 3 bases, in that order; junction bases with no gene match: 3. The CDR3 totals 16 residues. DNA for the CDR3: TGTGCCACCAGCAGCCCGGGACAGGGGGACACCGGGGAGCTGTTTTTT. Its translation is CATSSPGQGDTGELFF.

The CDR3 DNA is TGCAGTGCTTTACGCGACGGGGATAATTCACCCCTCCACTTT. Its translation is CSALRDGDNSPLHF. The chain combines TRBV20-1 with TRBJ1-6, with D uncertain. Per germline, CDR1 DFQATT and CDR2 SNEGSKA (reference sequence). There are 14 residues in the CDR3. The V and J ends lost 5 bases and 5 bases respectively, with 13 bases between them.

This clonotype showed up just a few times. This chain links TRBV11-1 with TRBJ1-1; no firm D call. Trimming shortened V by 2 bases and J by 2 bases, and 6 bases separated the two germline ends. Germline CDR1 SGHAT, CDR2 FQDESV (reference sequence). The CDR3 runs 13 residues. The CDR3 DNA sequence: TGTGCCAGCAGCTTAAGGGCCAACACTGAAGCTTTCTTT. Protein product: CASSLRANTEAFF.

This clonotype has at least ten counts. This rearrangement joins TRBV7-8 to TRBJ1-2, with 8 positions matching TRBD1. V gave up 5 bases and J gave up 1 base; unmatched junction bases: 6. CDR1 is SGHVS and CDR2 is FQNEAQ in the germline V gene. The CDR3 is 15 residues long. This CDR3 is CASSRRQGNNYGYTF. As DNA, the CDR3 is TGTGCCAGCAGCCGACGACAGGGGAATAACTATGGCTACACCTTC.